This TCR beta chain emerged from a study of blood T cell repertoires in COVID-19. Overall study: The United States, Italy and Spain supplied acute and convalescent COVID-19 samples. In each case, the material was cDNA or gDNA derived from T cells, B-cell-depleted T cells, or PBMCs.

The CDR3 loop spans 13 amino acids. Germline CDR1 is SSHAT and CDR2 is FNYEAQ (reference sequence). In the original analysis: By means of reference gene primer amplification, nucleated cell counts were estimated. Generated by immunoSEQ multiplex PCR, the TCRdb table keeps only in-frame clones and is missing some. The V and J calls and clone size come from that table; D and trimming were worked out from the DNA. The sample lists roughly 190,000 clones, 65% to 85% seen once, with about 2.7% in the top ten. A single count supports this clone. Compared with germline, one end of the junction differs, possibly owing to a read error.

The clonotype was recovered from a human donor with acute or convalescent COVID-19. The donor label of this sample is uncertain. Sequencing used peripheral blood. The rearrangement uses TRBV7-7 and TRBJ1-1; D is possibly TRBD1 (5 bases). The CDR3 here is CASSLRGGTEAFF. The DNA of the CDR3 is TGTGCTAGCAGCTTACGGGGGGGCACTGAAGCTTTCTTT. The entire variable domain, with the rest obtained from reference TRBV7-7 and TRBJ1-1, is as follows: GAGVSQSPRYKVTKRGQDVTLRCDPISSHATLYWYQQALGQGPEFLTYFNYEAQPDKSGLPSDRFSAERPEGSISTLTIQRTEQRDSAMYRCASSLRGGTEAFFGQGTRLTVV.